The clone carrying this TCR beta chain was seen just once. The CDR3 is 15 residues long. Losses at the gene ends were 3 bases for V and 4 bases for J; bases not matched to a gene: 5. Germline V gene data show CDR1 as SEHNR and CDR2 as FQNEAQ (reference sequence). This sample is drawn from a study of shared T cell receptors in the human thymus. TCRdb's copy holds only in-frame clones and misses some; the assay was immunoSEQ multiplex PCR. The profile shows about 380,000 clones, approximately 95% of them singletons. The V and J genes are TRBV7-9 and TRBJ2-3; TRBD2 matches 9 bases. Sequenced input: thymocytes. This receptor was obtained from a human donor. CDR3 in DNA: TGTGCCAGCAGCTTGGGGACTAGCTGGGCAGATACGCAGTATTTT. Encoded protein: CASSLGTSWADTQYF.